One sample yielded the 24 T cell receptor beta chains listed below, sequenced in a study of T-cell reconstitution after alpha-beta-depleted transplantation in children. Unique molecular identifiers tagged the TCRbeta library. TCRdb reanalysed the PCR reads using MiXCR and keeps one entry per CDR3 protein. The repertoire holds hundreds of thousands of distinct CDR3 sequences, with around 19% as singletons. The material sequenced was PBMCs from the stem cell graft donor, taken from the stem cell graft. These receptors were collected from a human donor who donated a stem cell graft to a child with acute lymphoblastic leukemia.

This chain links TRBV21-1 with TRBJ2-7; TRBD2, the table's D call, was not compared with the DNA. TRBV21-1 is annotated as a pseudogene. The CDR3 covers 17 residues. For the CDR3, the DNA is TGTGCCAGCAGCAGATTAGCGGGAGAGGGTCAAACCTACGAGCAGTACTTC. Encoded protein: CASSRLAGEGQTYEQYF.

This chain connects TRBV5-1 to TRBJ1-5; D is undetermined. This CDR3 comprises 15 residues. V lost 6 bases, J lost 0 bases, and 13 bases lay in between. Looked up from germline, CDR1 is SGHRS and CDR2 is YFSETQ. For the CDR3, the DNA is TGCGCCAGCAACCCCGGGGAGCCTAGCAATCAGCCCCAGCATTTT. Amino acid sequence: CASNPGEPSNQPQHF.

The CDR3 here is CASSGRAVPAFF. CDR3 DNA sequence: TGTGCCAGCTCCGGGCGGGCGGTACCCGCTTTCTTT. The chain links TRBV18 to TRBJ1-1; D uncertain. V lost 6 bases to trimming and J lost 11 bases, with 16 bases between them. There are 12 residues in the CDR3. The germline V gene has CDR1 KGHSH and CDR2 LQKENI. The full variable domain, completed using reference TRBV18 and TRBJ1-1, is NAGVMQNPRHLVRRRGQEARLRCSPMKGHSHVYWYRQLPEEGLKFMVYLQKENIIDESGMPKERFSAEFPKEGPSILRIQQVVRGDSAAYFCASSGRAVPAFFGQGTRLTVV.

This clonotype was found a few times. The chain recombines TRBV4-2 with TRBJ2-1; D not certain. The CDR3 loop spans 14 amino acids. In germline, CDR1 is LGHNA, CDR2 YNFKEQ. V lost 1 base and J lost 0, with 4 bases in between. The DNA of the CDR3 is TGTGCCAGCAGCCAAGGTCCCTCCTACAATGAGCAGTTCTTC. It specifies CASSQGPSYNEQFF.

This chain uses TRBV5-1 with TRBJ2-7; weak D call: TRBD1 (5 bases). Per germline, CDR1 SGHRS and CDR2 YFSETQ. Deletions cut 4 bases from V and 5 bases from J, with 19 bases between. The CDR3 spans 15 residues. The CDR3 DNA reads TGCGCCAGCAGCCTACAGGACCGGCCGCCCCACGAGCAGTACTTC. This codes for CASSLQDRPPHEQYF.

This clonotype has just a few counts. V and J are TRBV5-6 and TRBJ1-2; D is unresolved. The V gene lost 3 bases and the J gene lost 2 bases, with 23 bases spanning the gap. Germline loops: CDR1 SGHDT, CDR2 YYEEEE. The CDR3 runs to 18 residues. CDR3 nucleotide sequence: TGTGCCAGCAGCTCCCCGAGCTCGGGAGACCCCGCGAACTATGGCTACACCTTC. As protein: CASSSPSSGDPANYGYTF. The entire variable domain, with the rest obtained from reference TRBV5-6 and TRBJ1-2, is as follows: DAGVTQSPTHLIKTRGQQVTLRCSPKSGHDTVSWYQQALGQGPQFIFQYYEEEERQRGNFPDRFSGHQFPNYSSELNVNALLLGDSALYLCASSSPSSGDPANYGYTFGSGTRLTVV.

The table lists this clonotype with a few counts. The genes are TRBV7-9 and TRBJ2-3; tentative D call: TRBD2 (6 bases). CDR1 SEHNR and CDR2 FQNEAQ come from the germline V gene (reference sequence). CDR3 length: 15 amino acids. Trimming took off 3 bases at V and 2 bases at J, with 12 bases between the two ends. The DNA for the CDR3 is TGTGCCAGCAGCTTGACGCGGGATATCACAGATACGCAGTATTTT. Protein sequence: CASSLTRDITDTQYF.

This clonotype was counted a few times. The V and J genes are TRBV18 and TRBJ1-1, with no clear D. Germline lookup yields CDR1 KGHSH and CDR2 LQKENI. The V and J ends lost 0 bases and 10 bases respectively, with 12 bases between them. CDR3 length: 13 amino acids. This CDR3 reads CASSPPVGHGAFF. DNA for the CDR3: TGTGCCAGCTCACCACCTGTCGGGCACGGAGCTTTCTTT.

The chain is built from TRBV4-1 and TRBJ2-5; no firm D call. Germline assignment: CDR1 MGHRA and CDR2 YSYEKL. V was pared by 0 bases and J by 3 bases, with 14 bases between. CDR3 size: 16 residues. CDR3 nucleotides: TGCGCCAGCAGCCAAGATCTTCGCAGGCTCAAAGAGACCCAGTACTTC. It specifies CASSQDLRRLKETQYF.

This clonotype has a handful of counts. The chain links TRBV12-3 or TRBV12-4 to TRBJ1-2; the match to TRBD1 covers 9 bases. The CDR3 consists of 13 residues. V dropped 7 bases and J dropped 8; count of bases not matched to a gene: 8. DNA for the CDR3: TGTGCCAGCATCCAAACAGGGGGCTGGGGCTACACCTTC. This translates into CASIQTGGWGYTF.

V usage is TRBV20-1 and J usage is TRBJ1-4; no clear D. Germline loops: CDR1 DFQATT, CDR2 SNEGSKA (reference sequence). Trimming cost V 3 bases and J 4 bases, with 9 bases left between them. The CDR3 loop spans 13 amino acids. DNA for the CDR3: TGCAGTGCTAGTCAAGGGAATAATGAAAAACTGTTTTTT. Its translation: CSASQGNNEKLFF.

The V and J genes are TRBV3-1 and TRBJ1-5; the D gene is possibly TRBD1 (6 bases). The germline gives CDR1 LGHDT, CDR2 YNNKEL (reference sequence). The CDR3 contains 15 residues. Deletions cut 2 bases from V and 5 bases from J, with 13 bases between. In DNA form, the CDR3 reads TGTGCCAGCAGCCAACTCCTAGGGGGGGATCAGCCCCAGCATTTT. Translation: CASSQLLGGDQPQHF. The variable domain in full, with the rest retrieved from reference TRBV3-1 and TRBJ1-5, is DTAVSQTPKYLVTQMGNDKSIKCEQNLGHDTMYWYKQDSKKFLKIMFSYNNKELIINETVPNRFSPKSPDKAHLNLHINSLELGDSAVYFCASSQLLGGDQPQHFGDGTRLSIL.

The table lists this clonotype with a few counts. The chain couples TRBV19 to TRBJ1-4; 7 nucleotides line up with TRBD1. This CDR3 region has 14 residues. In germline, CDR1 is LNHDA, CDR2 SQIVND (reference sequence). The V gene end was trimmed by 5 bases and the J gene end by 9 bases; junction bases not matched to a gene: 9. The CDR3 loop is CASSRTGPRKKLFF. The CDR3 nucleotides read TGTGCCAGTAGTCGGACAGGACCCAGGAAAAAACTGTTTTTT.

The chain has TRBV9 and TRBJ1-4; 8 bases are shared with TRBD1. The V segment lost 3 bases and the J segment 8 bases; nucleotides outside the gene matches: 6. The CDR3 is 14 amino acids. CDR1 is SGDLS, CDR2 YYNGEE, per germline. CDR3 in amino acids: CASSAGTGGEKLFF. The CDR3 DNA sequence: TGTGCCAGCAGCGCCGGGACAGGCGGGGAAAAACTGTTTTTT.

The sample holds a few counts of this clonotype. The CDR3 spells CASSQVRQEYEQYF. DNA of the CDR3: TGCGCCAGCAGCCAAGTCCGACAGGAGTACGAGCAGTACTTC. The rearrangement uses TRBV4-1 and TRBJ2-7; TRBD1 is a possible D gene (6 bases). Deletions cut 1 base from V and 4 bases from J, with 11 bases between. Germline CDR1 MGHRA, CDR2 YSYEKL. This CDR3 comprises 14 residues.

The J gene is TRBJ2-7, the V gene TRBV19; the D gene is possibly TRBD1 (6 bases). From germline, CDR1 is LNHDA and CDR2 SQIVND (reference sequence). V was shortened by 0 bases and J by 6 bases, with 12 bases between the two germline ends. The CDR3 loop spans 14 amino acids. The CDR3 spells CASSIDRDNREQYF. CDR3 bases: TGTGCCAGTAGTATAGACCGGGACAATCGCGAGCAGTACTTC.

The genes are TRBV29-1 and TRBJ1-1, with D unresolved. There are 12 residues in the CDR3. V lost 2 bases and J 10 bases, leaving 14 bases between the germline ends. CDR1 is SQVTM, CDR2 ANQGSEA, per germline. DNA of the CDR3: TGCAGCGTTGAAATTTTGATCGGAAGAGCTTTCTTT. This gives the protein CSVEILIGRAFF.

The V gene is TRBV5-4, the J gene TRBJ2-1, with TRBD2 matching over 14 bases. Germline lookup yields CDR1 SGHNT and CDR2 YYREEE (reference sequence). The CDR3 runs 15 residues. Trimming removed 3 bases from V and 9 bases from J; junction bases left unmatched: 5. The DNA of the CDR3 is TGTGCCAGCAGCTGGGGACTAGCGGGAGTGGGTGAGCAGTTCTTC. Protein sequence: CASSWGLAGVGEQFF. The complete variable domain, with remaining parts taken from reference TRBV5-4 and TRBJ2-1, reads ETGVTQSPTHLIKTRGQQVTLRCSSQSGHNTVSWYQQALGQGPQFIFQYYREEENGRGNFPPRFSGLQFPNYSSELNVNALELDDSALYLCASSWGLAGVGEQFFGPGTRLTVL.

This clonotype came up a few times. The chain employs TRBV7-9 and TRBJ1-1; D gene unclear. Trimming cost V 2 bases and J 1 base, with 8 bases left between them. Germline V gives CDR1 SEHNR, CDR2 FQNEAQ (reference sequence). There are 14 residues in the CDR3. The CDR3 loop is CASSLKGGNTEAFF. As DNA, the CDR3 is TGTGCCAGCAGCTTAAAGGGAGGGAACACTGAAGCTTTCTTT. The whole variable domain, remainder taken from reference TRBV7-9 and TRBJ1-1, is DTGVSQNPRHKITKRGQNVTFRCDPISEHNRLYWYRQTLGQGPEFLTYFQNEAQLEKSRLLSDRFSAERPKGSFSTLEIQRTEQGDSAMYLCASSLKGGNTEAFFGQGTRLTVV.

V and J are TRBV12-3 or TRBV12-4 and TRBJ2-3; D is ambiguous. This CDR3 contains 14 residues. V lost 6 bases and J lost 6, with 16 bases in between. The CDR3 loop reads CASRSISAWDTQYF. CDR3 DNA: TGTGCCAGCAGGTCTATCTCAGCGTGGGATACGCAGTATTTT.

The CDR3 region has the DNA TGTGCCAGCAGCCAGGACGGGAACAATCAGCCCCAGCATTTT. Protein product: CASSQDGNNQPQHF. The chain links TRBV12-3 or TRBV12-4 to TRBJ1-5; D remains unclear. The CDR3 is 14 residues long. Trimming cost V 6 bases and J 3 bases, with 12 bases left between them.

The table lists this clonotype with a few counts. V usage is TRBV7-6 and J usage is TRBJ2-7, with D possibly matching TRBD2 (6 bases). Germline V gene lookup returns CDR1 SGHVS and CDR2 FNYEAQ. The V end lost 7 bases, the J end lost 3 bases, and 16 bases lay between the germline ends. The CDR3 covers 14 residues. DNA of the CDR3: TGTGCCAGCACCTCGGCGGGACCCAACTACGAGCAGTACTTC. The encoded protein is CASTSAGPNYEQYF.

The chain links TRBV20-1 to TRBJ2-3; weak D call: TRBD2 (5 bases). The V gene's germline CDR1 is DFQATT and CDR2 SNEGSKA (reference sequence). There are 13 residues in the CDR3. V dropped 6 bases and J dropped 0 bases, with 10 bases sitting between them. The CDR3 sequence is CSAQDSSTDTQYF. The CDR3 DNA is TGCAGTGCCCAGGACTCTAGCACAGATACGCAGTATTTT.

The table lists this clonotype with a few counts. This chain links TRBV4-1 with TRBJ1-1; 8 nucleotides align to TRBD1. CDR1 is MGHRA, CDR2 YSYEKL, per germline. With V trimmed by 4 bases and J by 1 base, 14 bases remained unmatched. This CDR3 comprises 18 residues. In nucleotides, the CDR3 is TGCGCCAGCAGCCTCTTCGGACAGGGAGATCTTGGGAACACTGAAGCTTTCTTT. Translating gives CASSLFGQGDLGNTEAFF.